Following are 8 T cell receptor beta chains from one sample sequenced in a study of shared clonotypes between healthy human individuals. Naive CD8 cells comprised CD45RO-negative, CCR7-positively selected cells, excluding terminally differentiated effector memory CD45RA+ cells. The assay was immunoSEQ multiplex PCR, and TCRdb's table has in-frame clones only and misses some. This sample yields around 2.1 million clones, of which just over 90% are seen a single time; 1.7% belongs to the top ten. The sample comprised naive CD8+ T cells from PBMCs. All receptors come from a man between 18 and 29 years old in good health. Some clones in this sample may be carry-over from other donors' samples.

J is TRBJ1-1 and V is TRBV4-2; D remains unclear. CDR1 and CDR2 (germline): LGHNA, YNFKEQ. The V gene lost 1 base and the J gene lost 6 bases, with 9 bases spanning the gap. The CDR3 contains 13 residues. The CDR3 coding sequence is TGTGCCAGCAGCCAAGGGTCGCTCCCTGAAGCTTTCTTT. Its translation: CASSQGSLPEAFF.

This rearrangement joins TRBV29-1 to TRBJ2-2; tentative D call: TRBD2 (5 bases). V lost 3 bases and J 7 bases, leaving 15 bases between the germline ends. Germline CDR1 and CDR2: SQVTM and ANQGSEA. The CDR3 extends over 14 amino acids. For the CDR3, the DNA is TGCAGCGTTGAGGAGGCAGCCTCGGGCGGGGAGCTGTTTTTT. Amino acid sequence: CSVEEAASGGELFF.

The rearrangement joins TRBV10-3 to TRBJ2-1, with 7 bases identical to TRBD2. J lost 4 bases, V lost 2 bases, and 5 bases had no gene match. CDR3 size: 15 residues. The germline CDR1 and CDR2 sequences are ENHRY and SYGVKD. The CDR3 nucleotides are TGTGCCATCAGTGAGGGCGCGGGAGATTACAATGAGCAGTTCTTC. Its translation is CAISEGAGDYNEQFF.

Concerning this clone itself: In the same sample, other DNA sequences code for this CDR3. The gene calls are TRBV7-3 and TRBJ2-2; D gene ambiguous. Germline CDR1 SGHTA, CDR2 FQGTGA. The V and J ends lost 0 bases and 8 bases respectively, with 7 bases between them. The CDR3 covers 13 residues. The CDR3 bases are TGTGCCAGCAGCTTAACGGCACCGGGGGAGCTGTTTTTT. Amino acid sequence: CASSLTAPGELFF.

The chain couples TRBV4-3 to TRBJ2-7, with no clear D. The CDR3 is made up of 14 amino acids. Per germline, CDR1 LGHNA and CDR2 YSLEER. V was cut by 0 bases and J by 5 bases, with 11 bases left in between. CDR3 amino acids: CASSQDPQSNEQYF. The CDR3 DNA reads as TGCGCCAGCAGCCAAGATCCTCAGAGTAACGAGCAGTACTTC.

This chain links TRBV11-2 with TRBJ1-1, with unresolved D. The length of the CDR3 is 17 residues. The V end was cut by 2 bases, the J end by 4 bases, with 20 bases between. The germline gives CDR1 SGHAT, CDR2 FQNNGV. The CDR3 region is CASSLYHRPPGITEAFF. The CDR3, as DNA: TGTGCCAGCAGCTTATATCACCGACCCCCCGGGATCACTGAAGCTTTCTTT.

The gene calls are TRBV18 and TRBJ2-7, with D perhaps TRBD1 (5 bases). The CDR3 loop spans 16 amino acids. CDR1 and CDR2 from the germline V gene are KGHSH and LQKENI. Trimming left V 4 bases short and J 0 bases short, with 16 bases between. The CDR3 spells CASSHKNRYNSYEQYF. The CDR3, as DNA: TGTGCCAGCTCACACAAAAACAGGTATAACTCCTACGAGCAGTACTTC.

This chain joins TRBV7-8 and TRBJ2-1, with D uncertain. CDR3 length equals 14 residues. Germline V CDR1 and CDR2: SGHVS, FQNEAQ. Trimming pared 7 bases from V and 3 bases from J, leaving 13 bases between. CDR3 residues: CASNPVGGYNEQFF. The CDR3 nucleotides are TGTGCCAGCAATCCGGTAGGCGGCTACAATGAGCAGTTCTTC.